This T cell receptor (beta chain) was identified during a study of cytomegalovirus exposure and HLA in healthy donors. Study overall: Tens of millions of unique TCRs from HLA-typed donors made up an early data release.

This clone was counted between two and nine times. The CDR3 has 15 residues. With V trimmed by 1 base and J by 5 bases, 6 bases remained unmatched. Germline-derived CDR1 and CDR2 are MGHRA and YSYEKL. PCR employed 60 Vbeta and 13 Jbeta primers. Only in-frame clones appear in the TCRdb table, and some are missing; sequencing was by immunoSEQ multiplex PCR. The table shows about 160,000 clones, with 84% occurring only once. The chain employs TRBV4-1 and TRBJ2-7; 9 nucleotides agree with TRBD1. This sequence was found in a man younger than 30 in good health and CMV-seronegative. Specimen: PBMCs. In DNA, the CDR3 is TGCGCCAGCAGCCAAGTCACAGGGGGCTTGGACGAGCAGTACTTC. This codes for CASSQVTGGLDEQYF.